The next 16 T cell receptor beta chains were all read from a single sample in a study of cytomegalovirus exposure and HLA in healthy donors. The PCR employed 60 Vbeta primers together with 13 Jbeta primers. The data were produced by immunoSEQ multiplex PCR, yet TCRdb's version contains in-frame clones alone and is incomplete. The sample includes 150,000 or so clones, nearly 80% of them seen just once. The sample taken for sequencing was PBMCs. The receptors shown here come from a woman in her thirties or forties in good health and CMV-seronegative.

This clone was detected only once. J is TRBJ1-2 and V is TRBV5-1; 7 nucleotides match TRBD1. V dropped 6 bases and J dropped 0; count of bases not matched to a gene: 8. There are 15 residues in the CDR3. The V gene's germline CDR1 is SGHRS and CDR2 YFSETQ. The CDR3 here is CASKDWDSPNYGYTF. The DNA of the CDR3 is TGCGCCAGCAAAGACTGGGACAGTCCTAACTATGGCTACACCTTC.

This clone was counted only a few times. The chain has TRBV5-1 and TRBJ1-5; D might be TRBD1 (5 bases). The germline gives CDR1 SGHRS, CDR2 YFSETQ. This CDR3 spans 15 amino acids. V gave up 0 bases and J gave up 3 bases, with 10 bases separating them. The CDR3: CASSLGGEFNQPQHF. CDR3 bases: TGCGCCAGCAGCTTGGGGGGGGAGTTCAATCAGCCCCAGCATTTT.

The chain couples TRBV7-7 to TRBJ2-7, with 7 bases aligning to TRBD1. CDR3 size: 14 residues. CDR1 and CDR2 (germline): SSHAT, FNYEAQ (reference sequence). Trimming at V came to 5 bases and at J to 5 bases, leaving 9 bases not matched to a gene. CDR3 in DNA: TGTGCCAGCAGCCCCTCGACAGGGTTGGACGAGCAGTACTTC. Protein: CASSPSTGLDEQYF.

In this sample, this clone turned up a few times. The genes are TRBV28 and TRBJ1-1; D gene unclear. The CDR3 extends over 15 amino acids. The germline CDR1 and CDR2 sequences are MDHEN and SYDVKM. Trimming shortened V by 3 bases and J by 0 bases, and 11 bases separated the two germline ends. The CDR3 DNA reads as TGTGCCAGCAGTTTGGCCTTCAGGATGAACACTGAAGCTTTCTTT. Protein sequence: CASSLAFRMNTEAFF.

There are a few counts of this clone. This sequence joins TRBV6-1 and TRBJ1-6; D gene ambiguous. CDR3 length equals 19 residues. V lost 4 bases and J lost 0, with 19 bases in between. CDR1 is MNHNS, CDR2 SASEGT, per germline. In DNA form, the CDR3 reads TGTGCCAGCAGTGGCAGCGTCTCCGCAGTAAGCTCCTATAATTCACCCCTCCACTTT. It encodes CASSGSVSAVSSYNSPLHF.

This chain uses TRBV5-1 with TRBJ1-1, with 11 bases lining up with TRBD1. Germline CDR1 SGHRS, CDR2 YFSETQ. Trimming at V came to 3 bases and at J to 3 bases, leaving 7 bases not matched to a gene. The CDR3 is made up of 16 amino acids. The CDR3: CASSSGQGVFHTEAFF. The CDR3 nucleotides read TGCGCCAGCAGCTCGGGACAGGGGGTATTCCACACTGAAGCTTTCTTT.

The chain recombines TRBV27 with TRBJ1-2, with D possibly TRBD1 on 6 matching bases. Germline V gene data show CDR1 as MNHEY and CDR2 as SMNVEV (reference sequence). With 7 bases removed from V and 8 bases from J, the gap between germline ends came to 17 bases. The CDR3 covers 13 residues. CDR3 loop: CASNLNGGQGYTF. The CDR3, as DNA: TGTGCCAGCAACCTAAACGGGGGGCAGGGCTACACCTTC.

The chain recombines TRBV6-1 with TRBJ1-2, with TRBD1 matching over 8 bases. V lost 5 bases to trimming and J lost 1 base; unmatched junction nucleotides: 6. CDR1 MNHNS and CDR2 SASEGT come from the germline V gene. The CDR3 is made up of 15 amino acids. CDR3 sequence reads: CASSKDRGNNYGYTF. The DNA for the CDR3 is TGTGCCAGCAGTAAAGACAGGGGTAATAACTATGGCTACACCTTC.

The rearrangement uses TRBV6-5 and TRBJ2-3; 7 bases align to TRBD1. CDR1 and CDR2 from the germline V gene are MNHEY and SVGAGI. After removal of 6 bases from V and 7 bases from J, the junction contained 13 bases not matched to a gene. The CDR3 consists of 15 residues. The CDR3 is CASSSSRQGTHTQYF. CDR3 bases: TGTGCCAGCAGCTCTTCCCGACAGGGCACTCATACGCAGTATTTT.

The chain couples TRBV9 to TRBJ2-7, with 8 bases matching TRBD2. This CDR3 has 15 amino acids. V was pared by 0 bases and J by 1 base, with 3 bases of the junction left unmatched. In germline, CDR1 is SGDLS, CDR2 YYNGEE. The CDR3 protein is CASSVETSDSYEQYF. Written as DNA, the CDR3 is TGTGCCAGCAGCGTAGAGACTAGCGATTCCTACGAGCAGTACTTC.

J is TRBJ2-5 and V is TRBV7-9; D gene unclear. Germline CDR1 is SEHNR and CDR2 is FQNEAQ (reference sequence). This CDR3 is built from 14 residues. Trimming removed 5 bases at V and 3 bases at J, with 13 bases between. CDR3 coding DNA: TGTGCCAGCAGCCACCGCAGTGTGGAAGAGACCCAGTACTTC. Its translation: CASSHRSVEETQYF.

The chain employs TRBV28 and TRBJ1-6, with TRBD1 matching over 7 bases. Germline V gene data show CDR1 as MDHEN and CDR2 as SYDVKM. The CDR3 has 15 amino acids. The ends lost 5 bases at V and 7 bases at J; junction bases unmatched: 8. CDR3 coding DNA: TGTGCCAGCAGTCCTGACAGGGACGGGAATTCACCCCTCCACTTT. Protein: CASSPDRDGNSPLHF.

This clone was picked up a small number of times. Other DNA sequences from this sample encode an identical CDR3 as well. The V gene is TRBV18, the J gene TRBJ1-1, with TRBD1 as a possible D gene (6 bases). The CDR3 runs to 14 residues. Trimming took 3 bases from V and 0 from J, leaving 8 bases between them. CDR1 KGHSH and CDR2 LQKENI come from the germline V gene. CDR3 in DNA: TGTGCCAGCTCACCGACAGGAATGAACACTGAAGCTTTCTTT. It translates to CASSPTGMNTEAFF.

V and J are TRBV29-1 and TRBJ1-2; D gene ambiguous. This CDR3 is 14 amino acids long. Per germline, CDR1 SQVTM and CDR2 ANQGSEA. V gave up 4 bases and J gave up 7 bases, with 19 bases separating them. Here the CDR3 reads CSVGALTASFGYTF. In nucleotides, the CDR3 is TGCAGCGTTGGGGCGCTGACGGCTTCCTTTGGCTACACCTTC.

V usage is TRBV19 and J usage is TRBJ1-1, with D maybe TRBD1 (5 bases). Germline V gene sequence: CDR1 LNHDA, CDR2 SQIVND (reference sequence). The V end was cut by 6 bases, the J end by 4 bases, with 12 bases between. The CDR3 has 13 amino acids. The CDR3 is CASSGRVSTEAFF. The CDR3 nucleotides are TGTGCCAGTAGCGGCAGGGTGTCCACTGAAGCTTTCTTT.

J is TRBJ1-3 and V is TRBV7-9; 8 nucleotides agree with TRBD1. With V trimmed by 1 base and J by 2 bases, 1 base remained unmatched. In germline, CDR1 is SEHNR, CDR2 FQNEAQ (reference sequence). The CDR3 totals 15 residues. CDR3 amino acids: CASSLVRGPGNTIYF. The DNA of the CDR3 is TGTGCCAGCAGCTTAGTCAGGGGGCCTGGAAACACCATATATTTT.